This T cell receptor (beta chain) emerged from a study of T cells in Graves' hyperthyroidism and ophthalmopathy. This clonotype was seen at least ten times. Its specificity is not known. V dropped 1 base and J dropped 3 bases, with 12 bases sitting between them. The CDR3 sequence is 14 residues long. CDR1 and CDR2 (germline): DFQATT, SNEGSKA (reference sequence). Study-level points and caveats: Within blood appeared most thyroid clonotypes that had expanded above 0.001.

RNA transcripts yielded amplified TCR beta CDR3 regions. When the TCR CDR3 underwent first-round RT-PCR, the HTBI primer set was used. Via MiXCR, TCRdb re-called the multiplex PCR reads, giving one row per CDR3 protein. Altogether 450,000 to 700,000 distinct CDR3 sequences are present, about 43% being singletons, with the ten largest covering 19%. Source material: peripheral blood or thyroid tissue (not recorded which). The chain joins TRBV20-1 to TRBJ2-5; the D is unclear. The clonotype originates from an adult woman with Graves' disease, either hyperthyroidism or ophthalmopathy (not recorded which). CDR3 sequence reads: CSARGADVKETQYF. The CDR3 coding sequence is TGCAGTGCTAGAGGGGCGGACGTTAAAGAGACCCAGTACTTC.